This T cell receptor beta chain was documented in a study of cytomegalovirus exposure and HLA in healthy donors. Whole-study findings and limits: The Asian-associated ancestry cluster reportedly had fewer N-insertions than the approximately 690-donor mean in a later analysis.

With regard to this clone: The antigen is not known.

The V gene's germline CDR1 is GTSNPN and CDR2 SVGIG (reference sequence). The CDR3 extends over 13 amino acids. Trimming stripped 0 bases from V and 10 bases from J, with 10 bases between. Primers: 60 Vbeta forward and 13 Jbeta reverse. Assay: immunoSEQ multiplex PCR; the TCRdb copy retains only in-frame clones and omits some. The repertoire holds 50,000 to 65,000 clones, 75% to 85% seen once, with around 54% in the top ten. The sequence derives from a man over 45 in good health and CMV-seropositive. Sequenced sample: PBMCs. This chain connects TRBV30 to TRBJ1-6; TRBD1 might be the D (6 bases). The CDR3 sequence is CAWSVQGSSPLHF. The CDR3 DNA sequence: TGTGCCTGGAGTGTACAGGGAAGCTCACCCCTCCACTTT. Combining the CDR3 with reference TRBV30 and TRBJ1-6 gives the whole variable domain SQTIHQWPATLVQPVGSPLSLECTVEGTSNPNLYWYRQAAGRGLQLLFYSVGIGQISSEVPQNLSASRPQDRQFILSSKKLLLSDSGFYLCAWSVQGSSPLHFGNGTRLTVT.